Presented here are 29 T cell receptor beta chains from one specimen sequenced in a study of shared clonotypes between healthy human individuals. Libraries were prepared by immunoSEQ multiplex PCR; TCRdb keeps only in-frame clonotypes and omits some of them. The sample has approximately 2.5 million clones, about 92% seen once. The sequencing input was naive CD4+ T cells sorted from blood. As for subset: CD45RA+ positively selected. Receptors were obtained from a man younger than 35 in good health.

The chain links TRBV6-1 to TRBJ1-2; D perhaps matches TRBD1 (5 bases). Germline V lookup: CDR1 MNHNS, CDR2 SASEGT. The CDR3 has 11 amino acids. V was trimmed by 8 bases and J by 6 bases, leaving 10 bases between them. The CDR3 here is CASGATHGYTF. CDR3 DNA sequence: TGTGCCAGCGGGGCTACACATGGCTACACCTTC.

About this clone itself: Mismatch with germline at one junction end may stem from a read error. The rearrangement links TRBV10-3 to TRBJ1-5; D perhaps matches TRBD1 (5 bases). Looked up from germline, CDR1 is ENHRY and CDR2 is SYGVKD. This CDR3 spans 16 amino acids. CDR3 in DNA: TGTGCCGTCAGTACAGGATTCTACGGGAGCAATCAGCCCCAGCATTTT. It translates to CAVSTGFYGSNQPQHF.

The CDR3 reads CASSATSYNEQFF. CDR3 DNA: TGTGCCAGCAGCGCCACGTCCTACAATGAGCAGTTCTTC. The chain is built from TRBV5-6 and TRBJ2-1, with D hard to call. The CDR3 runs 13 residues. V gave up 4 bases and J gave up 1 base, with 6 bases separating them. Germline CDR1 and CDR2: SGHDT and YYEEEE.

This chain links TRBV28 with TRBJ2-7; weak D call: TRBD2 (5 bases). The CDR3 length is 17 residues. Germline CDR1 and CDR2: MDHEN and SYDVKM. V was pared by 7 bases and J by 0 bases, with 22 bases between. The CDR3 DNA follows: TGTGCCAGCATAATGAGTTTAGGTGCGGGCCTCTCCTACGAGCAGTACTTC. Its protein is CASIMSLGAGLSYEQYF.

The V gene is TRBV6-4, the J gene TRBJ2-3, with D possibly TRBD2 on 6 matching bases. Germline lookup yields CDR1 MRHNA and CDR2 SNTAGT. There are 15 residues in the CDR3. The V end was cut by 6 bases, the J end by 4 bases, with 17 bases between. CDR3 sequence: CASRRDFWGADTQYF. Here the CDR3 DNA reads TGTGCCAGCAGGAGGGACTTCTGGGGGGCAGATACGCAGTATTTT.

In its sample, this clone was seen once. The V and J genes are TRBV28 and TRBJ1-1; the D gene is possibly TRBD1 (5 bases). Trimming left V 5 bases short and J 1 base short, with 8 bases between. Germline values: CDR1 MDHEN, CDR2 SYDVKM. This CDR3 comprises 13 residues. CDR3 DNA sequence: TGTGCCAGCAGTACACAGGCGAACACTGAAGCTTTCTTT. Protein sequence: CASSTQANTEAFF. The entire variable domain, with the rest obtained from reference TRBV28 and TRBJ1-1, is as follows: DVKVTQSSRYLVKRTGEKVFLECVQDMDHENMFWYRQDPGLGLRLIYFSYDVKMKEKGDIPEGYSVSREKKERFSLILESASTNQTSMYLCASSTQANTEAFFGQGTRLTVV.

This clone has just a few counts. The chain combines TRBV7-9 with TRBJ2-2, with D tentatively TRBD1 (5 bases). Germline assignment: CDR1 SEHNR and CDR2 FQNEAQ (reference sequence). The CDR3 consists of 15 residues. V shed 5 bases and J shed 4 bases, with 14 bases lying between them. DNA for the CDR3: TGTGCCAGCAGCGCCGGACAAGCGTCCACCGGGGAGCTGTTTTTT. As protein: CASSAGQASTGELFF.

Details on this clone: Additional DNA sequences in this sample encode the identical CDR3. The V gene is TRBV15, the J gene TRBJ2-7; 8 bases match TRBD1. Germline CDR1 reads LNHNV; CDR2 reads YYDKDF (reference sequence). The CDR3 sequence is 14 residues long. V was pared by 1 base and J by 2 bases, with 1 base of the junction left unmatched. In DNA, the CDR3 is TGTGCCACCAGCAGAGTACAGGGGGCCTACGAGCAGTACTTC. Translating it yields CATSRVQGAYEQYF.

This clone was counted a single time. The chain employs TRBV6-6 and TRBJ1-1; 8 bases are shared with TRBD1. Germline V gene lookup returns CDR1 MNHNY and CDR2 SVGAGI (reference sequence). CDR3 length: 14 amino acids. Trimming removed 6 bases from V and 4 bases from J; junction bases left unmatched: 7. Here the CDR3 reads CASSDRGVGTEAFF. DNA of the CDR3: TGTGCCAGCAGCGACAGGGGCGTGGGCACTGAAGCTTTCTTT.

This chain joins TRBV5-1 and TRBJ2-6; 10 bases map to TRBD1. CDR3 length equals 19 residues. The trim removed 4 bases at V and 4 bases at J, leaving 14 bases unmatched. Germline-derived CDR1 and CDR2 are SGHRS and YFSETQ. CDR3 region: CASSRTGPGTGVGANVLTF. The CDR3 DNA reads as TGCGCCAGCAGCCGAACAGGTCCCGGGACAGGGGTGGGGGCCAACGTCCTGACTTTC.

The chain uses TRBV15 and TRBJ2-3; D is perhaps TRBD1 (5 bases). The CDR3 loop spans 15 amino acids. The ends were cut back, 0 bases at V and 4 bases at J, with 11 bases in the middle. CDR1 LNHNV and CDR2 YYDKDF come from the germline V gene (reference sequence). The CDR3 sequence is CATSRDQPGSDTQYF. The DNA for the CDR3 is TGTGCCACCAGCAGAGATCAGCCAGGGTCAGATACGCAGTATTTT. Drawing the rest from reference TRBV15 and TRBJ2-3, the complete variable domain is DAMVIQNPRYQVTQFGKPVTLSCSQTLNHNVMYWYQQKSSQAPKLLFHYYDKDFNNEADTPDNFQSRRPNTSFCFLDIRSPGLGDTAMYLCATSRDQPGSDTQYFGPGTRLTVL.

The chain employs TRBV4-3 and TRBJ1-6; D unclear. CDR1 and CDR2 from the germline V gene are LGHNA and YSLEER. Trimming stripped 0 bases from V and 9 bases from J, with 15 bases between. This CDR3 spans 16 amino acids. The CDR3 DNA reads TGCGCCAGCAGCCAAGATGATTTGGGAGTAGCTTCACCCCTCCACTTT. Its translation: CASSQDDLGVASPLHF.

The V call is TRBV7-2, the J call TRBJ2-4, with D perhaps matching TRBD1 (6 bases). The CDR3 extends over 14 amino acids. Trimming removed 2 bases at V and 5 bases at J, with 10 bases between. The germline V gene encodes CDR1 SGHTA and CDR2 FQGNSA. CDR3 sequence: CASSLRQGQNIQYF. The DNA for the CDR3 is TGTGCCAGCAGCTTAAGGCAGGGGCAAAACATTCAGTACTTC.

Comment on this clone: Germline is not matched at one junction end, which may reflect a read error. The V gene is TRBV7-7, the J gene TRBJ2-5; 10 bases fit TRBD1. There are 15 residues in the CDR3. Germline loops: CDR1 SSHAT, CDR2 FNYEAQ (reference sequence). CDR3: CASSPTGGTRETQYF. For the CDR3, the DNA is TGTGCTAGCAGCCCGACAGGGGGCACTCGGGAGACCCAGTACTTC. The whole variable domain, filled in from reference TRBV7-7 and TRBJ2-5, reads GAGVSQSPRYKVTKRGQDVTLRCDPISSHATLYWYQQALGQGPEFLTYFNYEAQPDKSGLPSDRFSAERPEGSISTLTIQRTEQRDSAMYRCASSPTGGTRETQYFGPGTRLLVL.

The CDR3 DNA sequence: TGCGCCAGCAGCCAAGATAAATCCCAATCGGGCTACGAGCAGTACTTC. This encodes CASSQDKSQSGYEQYF. The chain has TRBV4-1 and TRBJ2-7; D call uncertain. Between the trimmed V and J ends, which lost 0 bases and 3 bases, there was a span of 15 bases. CDR1 and CDR2 from the germline V gene are MGHRA and YSYEKL. This CDR3 spans 16 amino acids.

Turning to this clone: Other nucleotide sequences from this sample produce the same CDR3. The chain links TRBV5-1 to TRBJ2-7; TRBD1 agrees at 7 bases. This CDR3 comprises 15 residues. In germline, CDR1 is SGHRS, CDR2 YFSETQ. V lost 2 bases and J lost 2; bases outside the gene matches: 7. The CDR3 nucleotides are TGCGCCAGCAGCTTAGCACAGGGGCTCGCCTACGAGCAGTACTTC. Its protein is CASSLAQGLAYEQYF. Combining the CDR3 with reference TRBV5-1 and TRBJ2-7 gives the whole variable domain KAGVTQTPRYLIKTRGQQVTLSCSPISGHRSVSWYQQTPGQGLQFLFEYFSETQRNKGNFPGRFSGRQFSNSRSEMNVSTLELGDSALYLCASSLAQGLAYEQYFGPGTRLTVT.

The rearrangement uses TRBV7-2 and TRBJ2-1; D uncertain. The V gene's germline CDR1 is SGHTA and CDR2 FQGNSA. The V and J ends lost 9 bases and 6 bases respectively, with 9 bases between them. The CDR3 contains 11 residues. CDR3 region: CASCLFNEQFF. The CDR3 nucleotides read TGTGCCAGTTGCCTCTTCAATGAGCAGTTCTTC.

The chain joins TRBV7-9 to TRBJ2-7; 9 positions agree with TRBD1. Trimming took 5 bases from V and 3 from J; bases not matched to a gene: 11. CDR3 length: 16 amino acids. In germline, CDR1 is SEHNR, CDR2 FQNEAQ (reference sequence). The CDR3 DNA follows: TGTGCCAGCAGCCCTTTCTCCGGGACAGGGATCTACGAGCAGTACTTC. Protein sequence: CASSPFSGTGIYEQYF.

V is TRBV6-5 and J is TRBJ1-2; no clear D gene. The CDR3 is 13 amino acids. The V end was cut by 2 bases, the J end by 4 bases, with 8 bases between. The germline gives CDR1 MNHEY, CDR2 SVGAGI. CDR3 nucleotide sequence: TGTGCCAGCAGTTACGGCAAAAGCTATGGCTACACCTTC. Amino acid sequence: CASSYGKSYGYTF.

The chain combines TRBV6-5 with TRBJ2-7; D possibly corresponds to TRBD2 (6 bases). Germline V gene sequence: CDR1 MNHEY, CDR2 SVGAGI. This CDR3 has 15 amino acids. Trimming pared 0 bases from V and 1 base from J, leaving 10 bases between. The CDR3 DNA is TGTGCCAGCAGTTACTCGGCGGGAAAATCCTACGAGCAGTACTTC. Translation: CASSYSAGKSYEQYF.

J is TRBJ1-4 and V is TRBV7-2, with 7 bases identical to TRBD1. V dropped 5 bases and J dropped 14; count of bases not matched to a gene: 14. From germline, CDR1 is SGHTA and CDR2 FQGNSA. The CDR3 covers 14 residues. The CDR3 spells CASSLGQAGGWLFF. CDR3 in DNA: TGTGCCAGCAGCCTCGGACAGGCTGGAGGTTGGCTGTTTTTT.

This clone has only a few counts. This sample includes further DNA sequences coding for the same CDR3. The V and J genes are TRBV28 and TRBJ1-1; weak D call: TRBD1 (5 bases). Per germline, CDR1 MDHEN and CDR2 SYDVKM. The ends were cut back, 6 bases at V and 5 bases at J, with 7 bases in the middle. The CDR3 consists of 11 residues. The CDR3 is CASSGGTEAFF. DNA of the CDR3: TGTGCCAGCAGCGGGGGAACTGAAGCTTTCTTT. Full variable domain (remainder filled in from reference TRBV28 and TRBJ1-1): DVKVTQSSRYLVKRTGEKVFLECVQDMDHENMFWYRQDPGLGLRLIYFSYDVKMKEKGDIPEGYSVSREKKERFSLILESASTNQTSMYLCASSGGTEAFFGQGTRLTVV.

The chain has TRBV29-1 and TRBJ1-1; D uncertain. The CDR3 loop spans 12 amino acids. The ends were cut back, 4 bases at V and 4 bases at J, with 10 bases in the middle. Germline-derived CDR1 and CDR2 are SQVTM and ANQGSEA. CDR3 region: CSVVGSFTEAFF. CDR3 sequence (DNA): TGCAGCGTTGTAGGTAGTTTCACTGAAGCTTTCTTT.

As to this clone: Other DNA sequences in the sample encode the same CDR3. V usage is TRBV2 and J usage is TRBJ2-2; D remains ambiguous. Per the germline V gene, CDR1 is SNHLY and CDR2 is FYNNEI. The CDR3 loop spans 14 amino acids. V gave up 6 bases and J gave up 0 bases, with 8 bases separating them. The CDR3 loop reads CASRGTANTGELFF. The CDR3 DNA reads TGTGCCAGCAGGGGAACCGCGAACACCGGGGAGCTGTTTTTT.

CDR3 in DNA: TGTGCCTGGGGTTCTCAGGGGAACACTGAAGCTTTCTTT. Translated: CAWGSQGNTEAFF. The V gene is TRBV30, the J gene TRBJ1-1, with D perhaps TRBD1 (5 bases). This CDR3 is built from 13 residues. V dropped 5 bases and J dropped 1 base, with 11 bases sitting between them. Germline lookup yields CDR1 GTSNPN and CDR2 SVGIG (reference sequence).

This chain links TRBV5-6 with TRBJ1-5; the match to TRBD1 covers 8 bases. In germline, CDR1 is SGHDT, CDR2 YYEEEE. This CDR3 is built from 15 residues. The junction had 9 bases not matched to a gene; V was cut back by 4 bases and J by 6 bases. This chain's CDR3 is CASSPRDRPTQPQHF. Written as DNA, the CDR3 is TGTGCCAGCAGCCCCCGGGACAGGCCTACTCAGCCCCAGCATTTT.

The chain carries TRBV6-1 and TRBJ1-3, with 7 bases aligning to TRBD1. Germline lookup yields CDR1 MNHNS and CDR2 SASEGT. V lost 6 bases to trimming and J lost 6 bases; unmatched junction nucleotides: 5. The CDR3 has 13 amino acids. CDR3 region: CASRTGTVNTIYF. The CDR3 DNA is TGTGCCAGCAGGACCGGGACAGTAAACACCATATATTTT.

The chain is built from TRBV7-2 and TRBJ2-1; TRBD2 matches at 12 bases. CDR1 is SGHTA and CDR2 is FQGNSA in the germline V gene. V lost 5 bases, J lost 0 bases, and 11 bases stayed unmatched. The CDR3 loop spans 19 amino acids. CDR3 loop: CASSPRLAGGYNSYNEQFF. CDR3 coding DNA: TGTGCCAGCAGCCCCCGCCTAGCGGGAGGGTACAACTCCTACAATGAGCAGTTCTTC.

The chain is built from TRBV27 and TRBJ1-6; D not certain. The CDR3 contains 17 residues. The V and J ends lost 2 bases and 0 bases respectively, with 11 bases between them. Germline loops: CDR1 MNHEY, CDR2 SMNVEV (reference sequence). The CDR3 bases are TGTGCCAGCAGTTTAATCCCCGGGATCTCCTATAATTCACCCCTCCACTTT. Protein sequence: CASSLIPGISYNSPLHF.